A single sample gave rise to the 14 T cell receptor beta chains below, sequenced in a study of T cell repertoires in cytomegalovirus infection. Their cognate antigens are unknown. TCRdb called the reads again in MiXCR, with one record for every CDR3 protein. The table records around 900,000 distinct CDR3 sequences, approximately 31% of them present only once. The sample consisted of cultured CD8+ T cells from PBMCs, taken from culture after CMV antigen stimulation. These receptors were taken from a human donor in good health (CMV status not recorded). Some clones in this sample may be carry-over from other donors' samples.

The table lists this clonotype with many counts. J is TRBJ2-1 and V is TRBV7-2; 8 nucleotides match TRBD2. The CDR3 consists of 15 residues. J gave up 3 bases and V 1 base, and 2 bases lay outside the gene matches. Germline CDR1 and CDR2: SGHTA and FQGNSA. The CDR3 coding sequence is TGTGCCAGCAGCTTAGTAGCGGGGAACTACAATGAGCAGTTCTTC. It specifies CASSLVAGNYNEQFF.

The gene calls are TRBV6-5 and TRBJ2-1; D might be TRBD2 (5 bases). CDR1 is MNHEY, CDR2 SVGAGI, per germline. This CDR3 region has 13 residues. V lost 0 bases and J 9 bases, leaving 9 bases between the germline ends. This CDR3 is CASSYSNGGEQFF. The CDR3 coding sequence is TGTGCCAGCAGTTACTCAAACGGAGGTGAGCAGTTCTTC.

The chain has TRBV27 and TRBJ2-7; 9 bases are a match to TRBD1. V shed 6 bases and J 3 bases; nucleotides not matched to a gene: 3. Germline V lookup: CDR1 MNHEY, CDR2 SMNVEV (reference sequence). The CDR3 is made up of 13 amino acids. CDR3 sequence reads: CASSKGQGYEQYF. The CDR3 DNA reads as TGTGCCAGCAGCAAGGGACAGGGCTACGAGCAGTACTTC.

The chain employs TRBV9 and TRBJ2-1; 9 bases line up with TRBD2. The CDR3 spans 15 residues. The ends lost 0 bases at V and 8 bases at J; junction bases unmatched: 6. Germline CDR1 and CDR2: SGDLS and YYNGEE. As DNA, the CDR3 is TGTGCCAGCAGCGTAGTGGCGGGGGGGGGTGATGAGCAGTTCTTC. Its translation is CASSVVAGGGDEQFF.

The rearrangement links TRBV6-6 to TRBJ1-1; a weak D match, TRBD1 (5 bases). V was shortened by 8 bases and J by 3 bases, with 13 bases between the two germline ends. CDR1 and CDR2 from the germline V gene are MNHNY and SVGAGI (reference sequence). The CDR3 spans 13 residues. In DNA, the CDR3 is TGTGCCAGCGCGGGGCTTTCGGACACTGAAGCTTTCTTT. Translation: CASAGLSDTEAFF.

There are a few counts of this clonotype. The rearrangement joins TRBV2 to TRBJ2-7; 11 bases line up with TRBD2. Germline loops: CDR1 SNHLY, CDR2 FYNNEI. Trimming took 6 bases from V and 4 from J; bases not matched to a gene: 2. This CDR3 is built from 13 residues. Here the CDR3 DNA reads TGTGCCAGCAGGCCTAGCGGGGGGTACGAGCAGTACTTC. Its protein product is CASRPSGGYEQYF.

V usage is TRBV6-1 and J usage is TRBJ1-6, with no clear D. The CDR3 totals 13 residues. V was cut by 6 bases and J by 10 bases, with 13 bases left in between. Germline CDR1 and CDR2: MNHNS and SASEGT. CDR3: CASSLDQVSPLHF. The CDR3 nucleotides are TGTGCCAGCAGCCTTGATCAAGTCTCACCCCTCCACTTT.

CDR3 sequence reads: CASSSLRSSGNTIYF. In nucleotides, the CDR3 is TGTGCCAGCAGTTCCCTCAGGAGCTCTGGAAACACCATATATTTT. The rearrangement joins TRBV6-6 to TRBJ1-3; no clear D. This CDR3 spans 15 amino acids. CDR1 MNHNY and CDR2 SVGAGI come from the germline V gene (reference sequence). The ends were cut back, 4 bases at V and 0 bases at J, with 10 bases in the middle.

The chain employs TRBV7-9 and TRBJ2-7; 7 nucleotides align to TRBD1. This CDR3 is 12 amino acids long. The germline V gene encodes CDR1 SEHNR and CDR2 FQNEAQ (reference sequence). V lost 2 bases, J lost 7 bases, and 2 bases stayed unmatched. CDR3 nucleotide sequence: TGTGCCAGCAGCTTAACCAGGGGGGAGCAGTACGTC. Translating gives CASSLTRGEQYV.

The chain has TRBV7-9 and TRBJ1-1; 9 bases are shared with TRBD1. The CDR3 contains 14 residues. Losses at the gene ends were 2 bases for V and 5 bases for J; bases not matched to a gene: 3. From germline, CDR1 is SEHNR and CDR2 FQNEAQ (reference sequence). The CDR3 DNA follows: TGTGCCAGCAGCTTATCGGACAGGGGAACTGAAGCTTTCTTT. This sequence encodes CASSLSDRGTEAFF. Drawing the rest from reference TRBV7-9 and TRBJ1-1, the complete variable domain is DTGVSQNPRHKITKRGQNVTFRCDPISEHNRLYWYRQTLGQGPEFLTYFQNEAQLEKSRLLSDRFSAERPKGSFSTLEIQRTEQGDSAMYLCASSLSDRGTEAFFGQGTRLTVV.

The chain recombines TRBV14 with TRBJ2-5, with D tentatively TRBD1 or TRBD2 (5 bases each). The length of the CDR3 is 18 residues. Looked up from germline, CDR1 is SGHDN and CDR2 is FVKESK. V shed 0 bases and J shed 6 bases, with 23 bases lying between them. CDR3 bases: TGTGCCAGCAGCCAAGATATCTCGCGAGGGGTGGGAAGGAAGACCCAGTACTTC. Its translation is CASSQDISRGVGRKTQYF.

CDR3 DNA sequence: TGTGCCAGCAGCCCAGGACAGGGCGGAAGTGCAGATACGCAGTATTTT. It codes for CASSPGQGGSADTQYF. The chain employs TRBV13 and TRBJ2-3, with 8 positions matching TRBD1. The CDR3 is 16 amino acids. Germline CDR1 PRHDT, CDR2 FYEKMQ (reference sequence). Trimming removed 5 bases from V and 4 bases from J; junction bases left unmatched: 11.

The rearrangement joins TRBV7-6 to TRBJ2-1; perhaps TRBD2 as D (5 bases). Per the germline V gene, CDR1 is SGHVS and CDR2 is FNYEAQ. CDR3 length equals 15 residues. With 3 bases removed from V and 15 bases from J, the gap between germline ends came to 24 bases. Written as DNA, the CDR3 is TGTGCCAGCAGCTTGGTATATGAAGACTACAATAAGCGGTTCTTC. As protein: CASSLVYEDYNKRFF.

V is TRBV12-3 or TRBV12-4 and J is TRBJ2-4; 9 bases line up with TRBD1. The CDR3 is made up of 15 amino acids. With V trimmed by 5 bases and J by 5 bases, 7 bases remained unmatched. CDR3 nucleotide sequence: TGTGCCAGCAGTCCGCCCGGGACAGGGCAAAACATTCAGTACTTC. Translating gives CASSPPGTGQNIQYF.